This T cell receptor beta chain was documented in a study of T cells in Graves' hyperthyroidism and ophthalmopathy. Newly diagnosed patients aged 18 to 65 had hyperthyroidism of under 2 months' duration. Trimming cost V 1 base and J 4 bases, with 10 bases left between them. Looked up from germline, CDR1 is SGHDN and CDR2 is FVKESK. The CDR3 totals 14 residues. RNA transcripts yielded amplified TCR beta CDR3 regions. HTBI primers were employed in a first-round RT-PCR of the TCR CDR3. TCRdb independently ran MiXCR on the multiplex PCR reads; one entry per CDR3 protein. The data show hundreds of thousands of distinct CDR3 sequences, around 15% seen once.

The sequence was collected from a woman between 18 and 30 years old with Graves' hyperthyroidism. Sequenced input: blood. This sequence joins TRBV14 and TRBJ1-1; TRBD1 might be the D (5 bases). The CDR3 coding sequence is TGTGCCAGCAGCCAAGTAAGGGGAGGCACTGAAGCTTTCTTT. Translating it yields CASSQVRGGTEAFF.